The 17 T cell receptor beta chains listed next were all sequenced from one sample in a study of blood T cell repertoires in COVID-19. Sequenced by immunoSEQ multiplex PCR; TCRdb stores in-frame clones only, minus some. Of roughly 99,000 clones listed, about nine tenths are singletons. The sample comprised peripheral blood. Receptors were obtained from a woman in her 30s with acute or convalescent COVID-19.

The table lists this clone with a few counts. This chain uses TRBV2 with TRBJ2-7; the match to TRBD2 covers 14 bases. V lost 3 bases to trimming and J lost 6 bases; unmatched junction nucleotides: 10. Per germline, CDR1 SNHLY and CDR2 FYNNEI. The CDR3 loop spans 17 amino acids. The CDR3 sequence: CASSDIGGLAGGVEQYF. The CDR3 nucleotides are TGTGCCAGCAGTGATATCGGAGGACTAGCGGGAGGAGTCGAGCAGTACTTC.

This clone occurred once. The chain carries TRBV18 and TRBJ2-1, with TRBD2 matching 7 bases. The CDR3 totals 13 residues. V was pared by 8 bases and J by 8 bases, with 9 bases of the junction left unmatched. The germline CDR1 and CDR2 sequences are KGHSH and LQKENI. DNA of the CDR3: TGTGCCAGCCTCAGGACTAGGAGCGATGAGCAGTTCTTC. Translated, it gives CASLRTRSDEQFF. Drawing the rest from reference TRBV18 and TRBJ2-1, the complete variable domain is NAGVMQNPRHLVRRRGQEARLRCSPMKGHSHVYWYRQLPEEGLKFMVYLQKENIIDESGMPKERFSAEFPKEGPSILRIQQVVRGDSAAYFCASLRTRSDEQFFGPGTRLTVL.

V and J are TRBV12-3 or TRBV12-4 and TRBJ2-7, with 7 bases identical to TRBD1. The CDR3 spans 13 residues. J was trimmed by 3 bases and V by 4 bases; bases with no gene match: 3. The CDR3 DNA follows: TGTGCCAGCAGTTCGGGACAGCTCTACGAGCAGTACTTC. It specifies CASSSGQLYEQYF.

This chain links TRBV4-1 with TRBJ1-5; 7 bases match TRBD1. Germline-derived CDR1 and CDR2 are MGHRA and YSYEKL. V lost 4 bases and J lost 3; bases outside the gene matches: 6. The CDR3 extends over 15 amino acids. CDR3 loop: CASSPETGVNQPQHF. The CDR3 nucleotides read TGCGCCAGCAGCCCCGAAACAGGGGTCAATCAGCCCCAGCATTTT.

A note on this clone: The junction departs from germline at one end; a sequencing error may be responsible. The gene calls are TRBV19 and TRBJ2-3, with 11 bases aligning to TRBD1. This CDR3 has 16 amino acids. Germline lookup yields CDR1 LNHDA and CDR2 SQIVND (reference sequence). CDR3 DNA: TGTGCCAGTAGCATAGGAGGGACAGGGGGAACAGATACGCAGTATTTT. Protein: CASSIGGTGGTDTQYF.

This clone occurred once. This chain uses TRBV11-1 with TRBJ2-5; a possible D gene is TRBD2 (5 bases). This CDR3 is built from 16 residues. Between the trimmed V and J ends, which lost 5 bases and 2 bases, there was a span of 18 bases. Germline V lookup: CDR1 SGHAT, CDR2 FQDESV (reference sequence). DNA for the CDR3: TGTGCCAGCAGCGTCGGGCCTCGGGGTTTTCAAGAGACCCAGTACTTC. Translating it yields CASSVGPRGFQETQYF.

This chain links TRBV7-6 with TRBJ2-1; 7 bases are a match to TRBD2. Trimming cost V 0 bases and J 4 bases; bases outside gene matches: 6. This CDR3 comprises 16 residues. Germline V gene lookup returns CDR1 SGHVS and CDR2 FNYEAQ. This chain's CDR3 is CASSLAPAGTYNEQFF. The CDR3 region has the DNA TGTGCCAGCAGCTTAGCTCCAGCGGGAACATACAATGAGCAGTTCTTC.

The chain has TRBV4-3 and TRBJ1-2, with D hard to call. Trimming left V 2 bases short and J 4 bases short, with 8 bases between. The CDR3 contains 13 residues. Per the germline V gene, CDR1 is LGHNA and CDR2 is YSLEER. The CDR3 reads CASSQPGAYGYTF. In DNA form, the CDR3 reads TGCGCCAGCAGCCAACCAGGCGCCTATGGCTACACCTTC.

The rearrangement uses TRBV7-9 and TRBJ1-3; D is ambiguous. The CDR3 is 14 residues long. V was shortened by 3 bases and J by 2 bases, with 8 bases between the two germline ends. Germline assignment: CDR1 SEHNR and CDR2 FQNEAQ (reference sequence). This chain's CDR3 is CASSFGGAGNTIYF. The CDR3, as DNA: TGTGCCAGCAGCTTTGGAGGCGCTGGAAACACCATATATTTT.

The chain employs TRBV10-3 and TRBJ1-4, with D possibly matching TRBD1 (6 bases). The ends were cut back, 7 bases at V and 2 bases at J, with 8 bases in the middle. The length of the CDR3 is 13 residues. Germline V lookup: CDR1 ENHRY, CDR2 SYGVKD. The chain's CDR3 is CAIKGHTNEKLFF. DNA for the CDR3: TGTGCCATCAAGGGACACACTAATGAAAAACTGTTTTTT.

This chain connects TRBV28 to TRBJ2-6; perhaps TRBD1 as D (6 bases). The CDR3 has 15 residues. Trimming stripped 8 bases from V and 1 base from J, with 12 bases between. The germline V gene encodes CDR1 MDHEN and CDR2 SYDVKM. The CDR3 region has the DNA TGTGCCAGCCGCCTTAGGGGGTCTGGGGCCAACGTCCTGACTTTC. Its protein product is CASRLRGSGANVLTF.

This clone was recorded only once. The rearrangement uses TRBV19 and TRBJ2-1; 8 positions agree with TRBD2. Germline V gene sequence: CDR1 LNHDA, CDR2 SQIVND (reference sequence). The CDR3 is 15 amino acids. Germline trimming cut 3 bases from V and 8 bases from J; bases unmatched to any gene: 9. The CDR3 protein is CASSMPGGAPDEQFF. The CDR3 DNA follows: TGTGCCAGTAGTATGCCGGGGGGGGCCCCCGATGAGCAGTTCTTC.

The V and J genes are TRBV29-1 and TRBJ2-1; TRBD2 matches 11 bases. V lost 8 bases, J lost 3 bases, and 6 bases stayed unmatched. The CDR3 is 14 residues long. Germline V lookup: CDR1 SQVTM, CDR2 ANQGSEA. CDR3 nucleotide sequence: TGCAGCTCAACCGGGACTAGCGGCTACAATGAGCAGTTCTTC. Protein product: CSSTGTSGYNEQFF.

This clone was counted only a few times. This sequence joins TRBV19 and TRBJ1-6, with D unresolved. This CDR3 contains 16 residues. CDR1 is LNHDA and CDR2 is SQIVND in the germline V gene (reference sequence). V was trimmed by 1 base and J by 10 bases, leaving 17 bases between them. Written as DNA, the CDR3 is TGTGCCAGTAGTATAGGAGCGGGCGTGGAAGGGTCACCCCTCCACTTT. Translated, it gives CASSIGAGVEGSPLHF.

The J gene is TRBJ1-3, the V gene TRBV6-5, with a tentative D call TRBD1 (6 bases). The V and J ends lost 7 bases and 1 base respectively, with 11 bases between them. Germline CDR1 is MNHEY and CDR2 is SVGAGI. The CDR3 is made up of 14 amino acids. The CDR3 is CASIRTVSGNTIYF. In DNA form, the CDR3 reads TGTGCCAGCATTCGGACAGTATCTGGAAACACCATATATTTT.

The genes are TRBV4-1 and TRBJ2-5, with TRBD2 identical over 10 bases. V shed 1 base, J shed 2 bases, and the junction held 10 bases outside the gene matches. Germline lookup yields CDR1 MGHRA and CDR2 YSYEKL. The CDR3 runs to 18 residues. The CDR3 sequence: CASSQVRLAGAQQETQYF. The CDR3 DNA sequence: TGCGCCAGCAGCCAAGTGAGGCTAGCGGGAGCTCAACAAGAGACCCAGTACTTC.

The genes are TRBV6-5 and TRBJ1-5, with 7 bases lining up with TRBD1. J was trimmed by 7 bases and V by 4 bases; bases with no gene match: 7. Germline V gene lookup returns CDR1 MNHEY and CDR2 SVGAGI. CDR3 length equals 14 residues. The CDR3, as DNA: TGTGCCAGCAGTTCAGGGGGAAGGAAGCAGCCCCAGCATTTT. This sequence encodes CASSSGGRKQPQHF.